The rows below give T cell receptor beta chains drawn from one sample of a study of T cell repertoires in cytomegalovirus infection. From the reads, TCRdb called clonotypes with MiXCR, one entry per CDR3 protein. The top ten clones hold approximately 26% of a sample with over 150,000 distinct CDR3 sequences, about 15% of them seen once. Sequenced: CD8+ T cells from PBMCs. These receptors were obtained from a human donor in good health (CMV status not recorded). Some clones in this sample may be carry-over from other donors' samples. Both conserved end residues are part of each CDR3. D genes are given only for firm matches. Expanded clones get a size class; other rows say once, few or many, or leave the size out.

>few|TRBJ1-2|TRBD1|TRBV28
CASRPRQGVTNYGYTF
TGTGCCAGCAGACCCCGACAGGGGGTAACTAACTATGGCTACACCTTC
>medium-sized|TRBJ2-7|.|TRBV7-8
CASSSGHPEEQYF
TGTGCCAGCAGCTCGGGACACCCAGAAGAGCAGTACTTC
>few|TRBJ1-1|.|TRBV29-1
CSGQPGRTNTEAFF
TGCAGCGGCCAACCGGGACGGACGAACACTGAAGCTTTCTTT
>.|TRBJ1-5|.|TRBV4-1
CASSAEGVGPQHF
TGCGCCAGCAGCGCTGAGGGGGTCGGGCCCCAGCATTTT
>.|TRBJ1-1|.|TRBV6-2/TRBV6-3
CASSRTYLQLHAEAFF
TGTGCCAGCAGTCGGACATACCTGCAACTACACGCTGAAGCTTTCTTT
>few|TRBJ1-5|TRBD1|TRBV12-3/TRBV12-4
CASSLGLQGAGQPQHF
TGTGCCAGCAGTTTAGGATTACAGGGGGCCGGGCAGCCCCAGCATTTT
>.|TRBJ2-6|.|TRBV12-3/TRBV12-4
CASSLGTGANGLTF
TGTGCCAGCAGTTTAGGGACTGGGGCCAACGGCCTGACTTTC
>few|TRBJ1-2|.|TRBV28
CASSFRGGNYGYTF
TGTGCCAGCAGTTTCAGGGGAGGCAACTATGGCTACACCTTC
>.|TRBJ2-1|.|TRBV25-1
CASSGPAAGQFF
TGTGCCAGCAGTGGACCAGCGGCGGGGCAGTTCTTC
>.|TRBJ2-7|TRBD1|TRBV5-1
CASSLAEDRSSYEQYF
TGCGCCAGCAGCTTGGCCGAGGACAGGAGCTCCTACGAGCAGTACTTC
>.|TRBJ2-2|.|TRBV6-5
CASSYSGGSGELFF
TGTGCCAGCAGTTACTCTGGTGGGTCCGGGGAGCTGTTTTTT
>.|TRBJ1-1|.|TRBV28
CASTRGAGSPEAFF
TGTGCCAGCACCCGAGGGGCAGGGTCACCTGAAGCTTTCTTT
>few|TRBJ1-5|.|TRBV7-8
CASSLVGNSNQPQHF
TGTGCCAGCAGCTTAGTCGGTAATAGCAATCAGCCCCAGCATTTT
>.|TRBJ2-7|TRBD1|TRBV7-9
CASSSPRDRGTYEQYF
TGTGCCAGCAGCTCGCCCCGGGACAGGGGAACCTACGAGCAGTACTTC
>few|TRBJ2-3|TRBD2|TRBV28
CASRGLAGGTSDTQYF
TGTGCCAGCAGGGGACTAGCGGGGGGAACTTCAGATACGCAGTATTTT
>many|TRBJ2-1|TRBD1|TRBV7-2
CASSVGQGGVNEQFF
TGTGCCAGCAGCGTGGGACAGGGGGGGGTCAATGAGCAGTTCTTC
>.|TRBJ1-3|.|TRBV28
CASSLSIGPSSGNTIYF
TGTGCCAGCAGTTTATCTATAGGACCAAGCTCTGGAAACACCATATATTTT
>.|TRBJ2-7|TRBD1|TRBV2
CASNLEEVPGQGPYEQYF
TGTGCCAGCAATTTGGAAGAGGTTCCGGGACAGGGTCCCTACGAGCAGTACTTC
>.|TRBJ2-3|TRBD2|TRBV27
CASSSRTSGGSADTQYF
TGTGCCAGCAGTTCCAGGACTAGCGGGGGCTCAGCAGATACGCAGTATTTT
>.|TRBJ1-1|.|TRBV6-6
CASSYPQREAFF
TGTGCCAGCAGTTACCCCCAGAGGGAAGCTTTCTTT